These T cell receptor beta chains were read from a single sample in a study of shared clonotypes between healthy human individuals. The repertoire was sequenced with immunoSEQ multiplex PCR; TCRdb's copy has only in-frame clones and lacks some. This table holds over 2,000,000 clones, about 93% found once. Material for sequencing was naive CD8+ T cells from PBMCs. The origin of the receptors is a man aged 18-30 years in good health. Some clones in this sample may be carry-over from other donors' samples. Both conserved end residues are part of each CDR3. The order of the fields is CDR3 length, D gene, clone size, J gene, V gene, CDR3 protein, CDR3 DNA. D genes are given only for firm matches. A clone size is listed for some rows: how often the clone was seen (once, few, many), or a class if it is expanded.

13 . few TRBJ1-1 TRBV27 CASSLEGRTEAFF TGTGCCAGCAGTTTAGAGGGACGAACTGAAGCTTTCTTT
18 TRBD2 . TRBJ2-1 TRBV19 CATKADRGLAGDYNEQFF TGTGCCACCAAGGCCGATCGGGGACTAGCGGGAGATTACAATGAGCAGTTCTTC
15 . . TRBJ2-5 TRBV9 CASSDSGLMQETQYF TGTGCCAGCAGCGACTCGGGACTTATGCAAGAGACCCAGTACTTC
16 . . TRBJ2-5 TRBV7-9 CASSPLLIAYQETQYF TGTGCCAGCAGCCCTTTATTGATCGCTTACCAAGAGACCCAGTACTTC
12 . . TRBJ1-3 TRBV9 CASSPQGPPVYF TGTGCCAGCAGCCCCCAGGGCCCTCCAGTATATTTT
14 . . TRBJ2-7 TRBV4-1 CASSHVGGNNEQYF TGCGCCAGCAGCCACGTGGGCGGGAACAACGAGCAGTACTTC
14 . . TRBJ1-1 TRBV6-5 CASSYQEGNTEAFF TGTGCCAGCAGTTATCAGGAGGGGAACACTGAAGCTTTCTTT
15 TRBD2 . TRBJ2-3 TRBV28 CASSIIAGLTDTQYF TGTGCCAGCAGTATAATAGCGGGACTCACAGATACGCAGTATTTT
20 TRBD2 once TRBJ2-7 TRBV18 CASSPERPGLAGSVGGEQYF TGTGCCAGCTCACCTGAACGACCGGGACTAGCGGGTTCGGTAGGGGGGGAGCAGTACTTC
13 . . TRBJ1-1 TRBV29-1 CSVGLGLNTEAFF TGCAGCGTCGGTTTGGGGCTGAACACTGAAGCTTTCTTT
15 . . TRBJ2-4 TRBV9 CASSFGPGGQNIQYF TGTGCCAGCAGCTTTGGACCCGGGGGCCAAAACATTCAGTACTTC
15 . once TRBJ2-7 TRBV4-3 CASSQGLVETYEQYF TGCGCCAGCAGCCAAGGCTTAGTCGAGACCTACGAGCAGTACTTC
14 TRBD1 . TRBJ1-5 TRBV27 CASGRTGSSQPQHF TGTGCCAGCGGGCGGACAGGGTCAAGTCAGCCCCAGCATTTT
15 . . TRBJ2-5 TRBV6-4 CASRRLGLPQETQYF TGTGCCAGCAGACGACTAGGTCTTCCCCAAGAGACCCAGTACTTC
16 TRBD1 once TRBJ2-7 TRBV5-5 CASSLPADRVLYEQYF TGTGCCAGCAGCCTCCCGGCGGACAGGGTACTCTACGAGCAGTACTTC
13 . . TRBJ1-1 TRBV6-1 CASRIGGGTEAFF TGTGCCAGCAGGATAGGGGGGGGGACTGAAGCTTTCTTT
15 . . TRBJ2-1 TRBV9 CASSAGGGSYNEQFF TGTGCCAGCAGCGCTGGTGGAGGGAGCTACAATGAGCAGTTCTTC
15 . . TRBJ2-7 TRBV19 CASSTTAGADYEQYF TGTGCCAGTAGTACAACGGCCGGAGCCGACTACGAGCAGTACTTC
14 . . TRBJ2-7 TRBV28 CASRDPGSSYEQYF TGTGCCAGCAGGGACCCCGGGAGCTCCTACGAGCAGTACTTC
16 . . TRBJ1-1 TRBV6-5 CASSYSLRAWNTEAFF TGTGCCAGCAGTTACTCGCTTAGGGCGTGGAACACTGAAGCTTTCTTT
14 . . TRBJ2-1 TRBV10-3 CAISPRGTHNEQFF TGTGCCATCAGTCCGAGGGGGACTCACAATGAGCAGTTCTTC
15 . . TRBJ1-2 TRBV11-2 CASSLSRRSNYGYTF TGTGCCAGCAGCTTAAGCCGAAGGAGCAACTATGGCTACACCTTC
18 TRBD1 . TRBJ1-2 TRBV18 CASSPYDRDRDPNYGYTF TGTGCCAGCTCACCGTATGACCGGGACAGGGATCCAAACTATGGCTACACCTTC
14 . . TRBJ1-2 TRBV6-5 CASSYSPRVGGYTF TGTGCCAGCAGTTACTCCCCCAGGGTGGGCGGCTACACCTTC
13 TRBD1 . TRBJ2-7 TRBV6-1 CASSGGQSYEQYF TGTGCCAGCAGTGGGGGACAGTCCTACGAGCAGTACTTC
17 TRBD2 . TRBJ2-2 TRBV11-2 CASSQAPGLGLGGELFF TGTGCCAGCAGCCAGGCCCCGGGACTAGGGTTAGGCGGGGAGCTGTTTTTT
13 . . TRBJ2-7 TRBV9 CASSVGVSGEQYF TGTGCCAGCAGCGTAGGGGTTAGCGGCGAGCAGTACTTC
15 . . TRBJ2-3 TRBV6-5 CASSPTGTPRDTQYF TGTGCCAGCAGTCCCACCGGGACCCCGAGGGATACGCAGTATTTT
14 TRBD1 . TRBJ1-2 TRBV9 CASSSGGGAYGYTF TGTGCCAGCAGCTCAGGGGGGGGAGCCTATGGCTACACCTTC
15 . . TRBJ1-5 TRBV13 CASSLGPSGSQPQHF TGTGCCAGCAGCCTAGGACCGTCGGGGTCTCAGCCCCAGCATTTT
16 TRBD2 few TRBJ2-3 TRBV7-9 CASSPLGTSGTDTQYF TGTGCCAGCAGCCCCCTCGGGACTAGCGGCACAGATACGCAGTATTTT
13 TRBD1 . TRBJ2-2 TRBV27 CASGTGWAGELFF TGTGCCAGCGGGACAGGGTGGGCCGGGGAGCTGTTTTTT
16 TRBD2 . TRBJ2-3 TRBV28 CASSLVLAGGPGTQYF TGTGCCAGCAGTTTAGTTTTAGCGGGAGGGCCGGGTACGCAGTATTTT
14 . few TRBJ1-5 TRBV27 CASSLQGWNQPQHF TGTGCCAGCAGTTTACAGGGGTGGAATCAGCCCCAGCATTTT
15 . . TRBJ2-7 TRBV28 CASSWTEGVTYEQYF TGTGCCAGCAGCTGGACCGAGGGAGTAACCTACGAGCAGTACTTC
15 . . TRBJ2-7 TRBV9 CASSATGTATYEQYF TGTGCCAGCAGCGCGACCGGGACTGCCACCTACGAGCAGTACTTC
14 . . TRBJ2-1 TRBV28 CASSLSGSYNEQFF TGTGCCAGCAGTTTAAGCGGCTCCTACAATGAGCAGTTCTTC
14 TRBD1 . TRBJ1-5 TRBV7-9 CASSQGGLNQPQHF TGTGCCAGCAGTCAGGGGGGACTCAATCAGCCCCAGCATTTT
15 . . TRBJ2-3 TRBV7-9 CASSSRDHPTDTQYF TGTGCCAGCAGCTCCCGGGACCACCCCACAGATACGCAGTATTTT
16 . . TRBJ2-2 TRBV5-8 CASSLAVGVGTGELFF TGTGCCAGCAGCTTGGCCGTCGGGGTAGGCACCGGGGAGCTGTTTTTT
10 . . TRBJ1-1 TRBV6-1 CASPLRGGPF TGTGCCAGCCCCCTCCGAGGGGGACCGTTT
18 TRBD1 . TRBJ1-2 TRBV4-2 CASSQTSRGQLVRYGYTF TGTGCCAGCAGCCAAACATCGCGGGGACAGTTGGTTCGCTATGGCTACACCTTC
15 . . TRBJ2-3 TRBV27 CASSLPGHGADTQYF TGTGCCAGCAGTTTACCGGGCCATGGGGCAGATACGCAGTATTTT
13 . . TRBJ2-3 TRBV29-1 CSVGAASTDTQYF TGCAGCGTTGGGGCCGCTAGCACAGATACGCAGTATTTT
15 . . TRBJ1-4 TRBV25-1 CASSEYNSRWEKLFF TGTGCCAGCAGTGAATATAACAGCCGGTGGGAAAAACTGTTTTTT
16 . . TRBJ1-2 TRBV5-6 CASSLALGGPPYGYTF TGTGCCAGCAGCTTGGCCCTGGGGGGGCCCCCCTATGGCTACACCTTC
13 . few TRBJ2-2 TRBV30 CAWSVTPPGELFF TGTGCCTGGAGTGTCACCCCACCCGGGGAGCTGTTTTTT
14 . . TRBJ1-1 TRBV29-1 CSTFDTSPLTEAFF TGCAGCACGTTTGACACATCACCGCTCACTGAAGCTTTCTTT
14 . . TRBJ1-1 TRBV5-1 CASSPGQGNTEAFF TGCGCCAGCAGCCCGGGACAAGGGAACACTGAAGCTTTCTTT
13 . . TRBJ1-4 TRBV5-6 CASSSWTNEKLFF TGTGCCAGCAGCTCGTGGACTAATGAAAAACTGTTTTTT
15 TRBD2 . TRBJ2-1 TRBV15 CATSSEREAYNEQFF TGTGCCACCAGCAGTGAGCGGGAAGCATACAATGAGCAGTTCTTC
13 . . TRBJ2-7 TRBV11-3 CASSSKARNEQYF TGTGCCAGCAGCTCCAAGGCCAGGAACGAGCAGTACTTC
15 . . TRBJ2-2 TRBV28 CASDAGYSNTGELFF TGTGCCAGCGATGCGGGGTACTCGAACACCGGGGAGCTGTTTTTT
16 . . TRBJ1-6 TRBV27 CASRGGLSSYNSPLHF TGTGCCAGCAGGGGGGGGCTGAGCTCCTATAATTCACCCCTCCACTTT
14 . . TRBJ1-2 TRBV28 CASSLGTASGGYTF TGTGCCAGCAGTTTAGGGACCGCAAGCGGTGGCTACACCTTC
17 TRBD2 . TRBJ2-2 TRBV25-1 CASSGGGARVGTGELFF TGTGCCAGCAGTGGCGGGGGAGCCAGGGTGGGCACCGGGGAGCTGTTTTTT
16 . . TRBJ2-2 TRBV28 CASALRGHRRPGELFF TGTGCCAGCGCTCTGCGGGGACACCGCCGCCCCGGGGAGCTGTTTTTT
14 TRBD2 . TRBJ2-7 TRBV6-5 CASRQFLADYEQYF TGTGCCAGCAGACAATTCCTAGCGGACTACGAGCAGTACTTC